This note documents a single T cell receptor beta chain sequence. Its cognate antigen is unknown. These data originate in a study of cytomegalovirus exposure and HLA in healthy donors. Study-wide results and limits: Presence/absence analyses supposed approximately even sequencing depth among donors. One variant, a missense change in DCLRE1C, was linked in a later analysis to TCR beta V- and J-gene trimming. It was confirmed in vitro that three of the CMV-associated chains were specific for CMV antigens.

Vbeta (60) and Jbeta (13) primers were used in the PCR. TCRdb's copy holds only in-frame clones and misses some; the assay was immunoSEQ multiplex PCR. The sample includes fewer than 250,000 clones, about 74% seen only once; the top ten take roughly a sixth. CDR3 length equals 12 residues. The V end was cut by 5 bases, the J end by 7 bases, with 9 bases between. Germline V lookup: CDR1 MDHEN, CDR2 SYDVKM. The source is a man aged 35 to 55 in good health and CMV-seronegative. V and J are TRBV28 and TRBJ2-1; D unclear. Sequencing used PBMCs. Here the CDR3 reads CASSPQINEQFF. The CDR3 nucleotides are TGTGCCAGCAGTCCCCAGATTAATGAGCAGTTCTTC.